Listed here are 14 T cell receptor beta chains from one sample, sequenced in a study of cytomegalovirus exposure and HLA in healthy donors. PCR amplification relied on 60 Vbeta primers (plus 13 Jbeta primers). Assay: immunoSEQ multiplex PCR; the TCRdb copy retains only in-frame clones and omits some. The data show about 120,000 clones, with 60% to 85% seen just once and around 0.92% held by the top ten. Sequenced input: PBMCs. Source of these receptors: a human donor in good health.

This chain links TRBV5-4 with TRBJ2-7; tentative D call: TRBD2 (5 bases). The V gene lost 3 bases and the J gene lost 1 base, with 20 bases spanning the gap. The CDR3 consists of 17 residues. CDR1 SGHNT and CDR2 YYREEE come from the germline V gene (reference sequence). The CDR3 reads CASSSPRGDRESYEQYF. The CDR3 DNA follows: TGTGCCAGCAGCTCCCCCCGGGGTGATAGGGAATCCTACGAGCAGTACTTC.

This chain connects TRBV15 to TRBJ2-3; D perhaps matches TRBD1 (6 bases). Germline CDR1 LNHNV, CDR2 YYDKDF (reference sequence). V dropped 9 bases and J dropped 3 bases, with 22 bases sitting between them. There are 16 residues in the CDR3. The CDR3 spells CATRYPRGRGTDTQYF. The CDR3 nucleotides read TGTGCCACTCGCTATCCCAGGGGCAGGGGAACAGATACGCAGTATTTT.

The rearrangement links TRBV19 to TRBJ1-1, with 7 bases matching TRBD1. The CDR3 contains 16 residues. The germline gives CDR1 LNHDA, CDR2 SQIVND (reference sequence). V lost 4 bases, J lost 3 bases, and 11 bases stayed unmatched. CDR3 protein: CASSTPLPTGHTEAFF. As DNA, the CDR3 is TGTGCCAGTAGTACCCCACTCCCGACAGGGCACACTGAAGCTTTCTTT.

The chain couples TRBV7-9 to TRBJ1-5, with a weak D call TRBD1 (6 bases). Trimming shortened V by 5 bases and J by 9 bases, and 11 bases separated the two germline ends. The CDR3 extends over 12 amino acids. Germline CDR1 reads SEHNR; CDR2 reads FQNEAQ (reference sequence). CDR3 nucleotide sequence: TGTGCCAGCAGCCCGGTAGGGGGGCCCCAGCATTTT. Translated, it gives CASSPVGGPQHF.

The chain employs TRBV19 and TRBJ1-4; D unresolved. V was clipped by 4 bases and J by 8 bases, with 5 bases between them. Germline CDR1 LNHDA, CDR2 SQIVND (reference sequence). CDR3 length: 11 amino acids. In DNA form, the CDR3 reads TGTGCCAGTAGTAGGCTCGAAAAACTGTTTTTT. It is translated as CASSRLEKLFF.

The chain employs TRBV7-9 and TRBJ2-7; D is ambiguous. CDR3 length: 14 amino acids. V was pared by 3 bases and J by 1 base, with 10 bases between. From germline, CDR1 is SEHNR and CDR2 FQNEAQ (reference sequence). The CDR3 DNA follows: TGTGCCAGCAGCTTTGGGCAGCTTTCCTACGAGCAGTACTTC. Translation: CASSFGQLSYEQYF.

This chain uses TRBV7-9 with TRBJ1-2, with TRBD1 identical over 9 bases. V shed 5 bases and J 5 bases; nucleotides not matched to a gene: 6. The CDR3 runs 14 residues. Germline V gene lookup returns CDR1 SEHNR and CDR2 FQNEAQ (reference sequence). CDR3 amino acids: CASSITDRGYGYTF. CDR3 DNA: TGTGCCAGCAGCATAACGGACAGGGGTTATGGCTACACCTTC.

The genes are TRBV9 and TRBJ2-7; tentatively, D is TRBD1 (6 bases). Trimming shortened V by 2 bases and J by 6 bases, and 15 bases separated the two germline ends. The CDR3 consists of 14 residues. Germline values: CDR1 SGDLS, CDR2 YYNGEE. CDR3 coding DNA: TGTGCCAGCAGCGTTGATTACAGGGTAGGCGAGCAGTACTTC. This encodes CASSVDYRVGEQYF.

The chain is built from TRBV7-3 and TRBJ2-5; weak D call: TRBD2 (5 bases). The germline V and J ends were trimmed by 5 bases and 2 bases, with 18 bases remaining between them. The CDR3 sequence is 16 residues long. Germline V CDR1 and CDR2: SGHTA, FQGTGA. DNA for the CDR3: TGTGCCAGCAGCCGCTTCGGAGGCGATGAGCAAGAGACCCAGTACTTC. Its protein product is CASSRFGGDEQETQYF.

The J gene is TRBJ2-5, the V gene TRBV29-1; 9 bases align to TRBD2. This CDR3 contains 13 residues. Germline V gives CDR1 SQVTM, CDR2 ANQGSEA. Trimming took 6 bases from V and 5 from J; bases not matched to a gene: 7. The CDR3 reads CSVCLAGPETQYF. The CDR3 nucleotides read TGCAGCGTCTGTCTAGCGGGGCCGGAGACCCAGTACTTC.

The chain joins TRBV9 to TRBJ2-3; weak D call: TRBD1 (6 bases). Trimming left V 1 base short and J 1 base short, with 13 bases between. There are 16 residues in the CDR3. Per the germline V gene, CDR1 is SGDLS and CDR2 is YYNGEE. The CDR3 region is CASSVSGVGGTDTQYF. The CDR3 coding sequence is TGTGCCAGCAGCGTATCAGGGGTCGGCGGCACAGATACGCAGTATTTT.

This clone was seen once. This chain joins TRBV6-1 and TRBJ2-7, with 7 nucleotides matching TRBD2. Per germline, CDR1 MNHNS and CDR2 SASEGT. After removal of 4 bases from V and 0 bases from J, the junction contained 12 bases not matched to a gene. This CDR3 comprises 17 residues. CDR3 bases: TGTGCCAGCAGTGCCCTCGGTACTAGCGATAGCTCCTACGAGCAGTACTTC. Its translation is CASSALGTSDSSYEQYF.

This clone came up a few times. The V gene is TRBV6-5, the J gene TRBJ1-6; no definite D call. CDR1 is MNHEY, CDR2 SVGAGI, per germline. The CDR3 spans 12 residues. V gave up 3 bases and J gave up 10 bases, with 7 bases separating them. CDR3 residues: CASSYPGSPLHF. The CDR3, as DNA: TGTGCCAGCAGTTATCCCGGGTCACCCCTCCACTTT.

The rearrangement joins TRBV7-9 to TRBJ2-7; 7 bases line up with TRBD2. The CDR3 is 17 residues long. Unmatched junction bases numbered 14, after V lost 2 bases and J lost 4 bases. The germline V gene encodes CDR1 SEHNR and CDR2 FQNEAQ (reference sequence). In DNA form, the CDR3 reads TGTGCCAGCAGCTTAAATCCATACTTGGGGAGGGATTACGAGCAGTACTTC. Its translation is CASSLNPYLGRDYEQYF.